These T cell receptor beta chains were read from a single sample in a study of blood T cell repertoires in COVID-19. The assay was immunoSEQ multiplex PCR, and TCRdb's table has in-frame clones only and misses some. The data hold around 100,000 clones, with about 85% observed a single time. The specimen was peripheral blood. These receptors all stem from a human donor in a cohort sampled during active COVID-19. CDR3s include the opening cysteine and the closing phenylalanine or tryptophan. Fields, in order: V gene, CDR3 protein.

>TRBV6-5
CASSDSQLQPQHF
>TRBV5-1
CASSLDGTGGGETQYF
>TRBV2
CASSTGTGYEQYF
>TRBV7-9
CASSRTIEGRRGQPQHF
>TRBV10-1
CASSGRGTDYGYTF
>TRBV7-9
CASSFSVGHAFF
>TRBV6-2/TRBV6-3
CASSSGQMTSNQPQHF
>TRBV15
CATSIPVAGAQGTQYF
>TRBV7-9
CASSPGVAGTIYF
>TRBV19
CASSIEGRGPSEAFF
>TRBV6-5
CASSRGGKTDTQYF
>TRBV29-1
CSVGGQGDQPQHF
>TRBV3-1/TRBV3-2
CASSPRLAGGLTQYF
>TRBV3-1/TRBV3-2
CASTSSGGGSADTQYF
>TRBV11-3
CASSASGGAWTGELFF
>TRBV5-1
CASSQTGIENIQYF
>TRBV5-4
CASSLVRRGPSTDTQYF
>TRBV6-2/TRBV6-3
CASSSSDRGNQPQHF
>TRBV9
CASSPPNLAGDEQYF
>TRBV14
CASKAGGTNSPLHF
>TRBV7-2
CASSPGQRIGNTIYF
>TRBV15
CATSRGGIYGYTF
>TRBV5-5
CASSPPGLAGGYEQYF
>TRBV19
CASSSGQGGLFNEQFF
>TRBV9
CASSVGLAGGRYYEQYF
>TRBV3-1/TRBV3-2
CASSQGSIGGGHTEAFF
>TRBV29-1
CSVDKGLAEAFF
>TRBV7-2
CASSPEPGPGTQYF
>TRBV7-2
CASSLAFRPQGSSSYEQYF
>TRBV11-2
CASSLGRSTLNTEAFF
>TRBV11-3
CASSLGTGAPHF
>TRBV29-1
CSVKVRDRKDEQYF
>TRBV30
CAWARDTNQPQHF
>TRBV9
CASSRAGQGYEQYF
>TRBV19
CASSIGPGTHYEQYF
>TRBV7-8
CASSSIGTAYEQYF
>TRBV28
CASSFPGAEAFF
>TRBV2
CASSPTAGLVTSHNEQFF
>TRBV11-3
CASSSGLAGGGEQFF
>TRBV5-1
CASSLDRGEEKLFF
>TRBV7-8
CASTVLQGLSNQPQHF
>TRBV28
CASSLWTGSDSPLHF